What follows are 27 T cell receptor beta chains derived from one specimen sequenced in a study of CD8 T cells in ankylosing spondylitis. TCRdb reprocessed the 5' RACE reads via MiXCR and lists one record per CDR3 protein. The sample holds approximately 110,000 distinct CDR3 sequences, 24% seen once. Sequenced: synovial fluid, either unsorted or a sorted T cell fraction (not recorded which). Receptors originate from a male donor with ankylosing spondylitis.

The sample holds a few counts of this clonotype. The V and J genes are TRBV20-1 and TRBJ2-3, with D hard to call. Between the trimmed V and J ends, which lost 1 base and 2 bases, there was a span of 4 bases. The V gene's germline CDR1 is DFQATT and CDR2 SNEGSKA (reference sequence). This CDR3 comprises 12 residues. This chain's CDR3 is CSARGVTDTQYF. CDR3 nucleotides: TGCAGTGCTAGAGGTGTCACAGATACGCAGTATTTT.

J is TRBJ2-3 and V is TRBV11-2; 9 bases map to TRBD1. Germline V gives CDR1 SGHAT, CDR2 FQNNGV. The CDR3 is made up of 16 amino acids. The junction had 7 bases not matched to a gene; V was cut back by 3 bases and J by 3 bases. CDR3 DNA: TGTGCCAGCAGCTTCACAGGGGGCATCGGAACAGATACGCAGTATTTT. The encoded protein is CASSFTGGIGTDTQYF.

This sequence joins TRBV5-1 and TRBJ2-2; D remains unclear. Germline lookup yields CDR1 SGHRS and CDR2 YFSETQ. The CDR3 runs to 15 residues. The germline V and J ends were trimmed by 5 bases and 3 bases, with 14 bases remaining between them. In DNA, the CDR3 is TGCGCCAGCAGGTTTTTATTGCAAGACACCGGGGAGCTGTTTTTT. It translates to CASRFLLQDTGELFF.

The V call is TRBV30, the J call TRBJ1-3; D is unresolved. The germline gives CDR1 GTSNPN, CDR2 SVGIG (reference sequence). The CDR3 has 14 residues. Trimming removed 2 bases at V and 0 bases at J, with 8 bases between. CDR3 DNA: TGTGCCTGGAGTTCGGAGTACTCTGGAAACACCATATATTTT. Translating it yields CAWSSEYSGNTIYF.

The chain combines TRBV24-1 with TRBJ2-7; D is possibly TRBD1 (5 bases). This CDR3 contains 13 residues. Germline CDR1 KGHDR, CDR2 SFDVKD. Trimming shortened V by 5 bases and J by 4 bases, and 11 bases separated the two germline ends. CDR3 sequence: CATSGGPYYEQYF. CDR3 DNA: TGTGCCACCAGTGGGGGCCCATATTACGAGCAGTACTTC.

About this clonotype itself: With a much larger clone just one base away, this may be a read error. The rearrangement links TRBV20-1 to TRBJ2-1; 8 nucleotides line up with TRBD2. The CDR3 is 16 residues long. From germline, CDR1 is DFQATT and CDR2 SNEGSKA (reference sequence). This CDR3 is CCARPSGGRGYNEQFF. The CDR3, as DNA: TGCTGTGCTAGACCATCGGGGGGGCGAGGGTACAATGAGCAGTTCTTC.

This clonotype came up once. V usage is TRBV7-9 and J usage is TRBJ2-3, with D uncertain. Germline CDR1 is SEHNR and CDR2 is FQNEAQ (reference sequence). V was shortened by 3 bases and J by 4 bases, with 5 bases between the two germline ends. This CDR3 comprises 12 residues. The CDR3 spells CASSFRADTQYF. As DNA, the CDR3 is TGTGCCAGCAGCTTTAGGGCAGATACGCAGTATTTT.

This clonotype was counted many times. J is TRBJ2-1 and V is TRBV11-2; possibly TRBD1 for D (6 bases). The V and J ends lost 5 bases and 0 bases respectively, with 17 bases between them. The CDR3 loop spans 17 amino acids. The germline V gene encodes CDR1 SGHAT and CDR2 FQNNGV. CDR3 sequence: CASSRDLQGPSYNEQFF. As DNA, the CDR3 is TGTGCCAGCAGCCGAGACCTACAGGGCCCCTCCTACAATGAGCAGTTCTTC.

This clonotype was seen once. The V gene is TRBV2, the J gene TRBJ2-1; 10 bases agree with TRBD2. This CDR3 region has 15 residues. V was pared by 4 bases and J by 7 bases, with 7 bases of the junction left unmatched. Germline CDR1 and CDR2: SNHLY and FYNNEI. Here the CDR3 reads CASSVSGRAENEQFF. The CDR3 region has the DNA TGTGCCAGCAGTGTGAGCGGGAGGGCGGAGAATGAGCAGTTCTTC.

V gene TRBV19 combines with J gene TRBJ2-1; 12 bases match TRBD2. V gave up 4 bases and J gave up 0 bases; unmatched junction bases: 13. Germline V lookup: CDR1 LNHDA, CDR2 SQIVND (reference sequence). The CDR3 has 20 amino acids. CDR3 in amino acids: CASSSRSSGRAASSYNEQFF. CDR3 DNA: TGTGCCAGTAGTAGTCGGTCTAGCGGGAGGGCTGCGAGCTCCTACAATGAGCAGTTCTTC.

The V call is TRBV9, the J call TRBJ2-1; 10 bases match TRBD2. Germline CDR1 SGDLS, CDR2 YYNGEE. The length of the CDR3 is 20 residues. J was trimmed by 0 bases and V by 2 bases; bases with no gene match: 14. CDR3 sequence: CASSVVVGAGGLSSYNEQFF. The CDR3 bases are TGTGCCAGCAGCGTGGTAGTTGGAGCGGGAGGGCTTAGCTCCTACAATGAGCAGTTCTTC.

The chain couples TRBV20-1 to TRBJ2-5; TRBD2 aligns across 14 bases. The CDR3 is 14 amino acids. J was trimmed by 9 bases and V by 3 bases; bases with no gene match: 6. In germline, CDR1 is DFQATT, CDR2 SNEGSKA (reference sequence). CDR3 in DNA: TGCAGTGCTAGCAGACTAGCGGGAGGGCCAGCCCAGTACTTC. It encodes CSASRLAGGPAQYF.

This clonotype was observed a handful of times. This chain joins TRBV2 and TRBJ2-2; D is unresolved. Deletions cut 1 base from V and 0 bases from J, with 6 bases between. The CDR3 is 15 residues long. Germline V gene sequence: CDR1 SNHLY, CDR2 FYNNEI. As DNA, the CDR3 is TGTGCCAGCAGTGAAGGGCTTCCGAACACCGGGGAGCTGTTTTTT. It codes for CASSEGLPNTGELFF.

The sample holds many counts of this clonotype. The V and J genes are TRBV2 and TRBJ1-5; weak D call: TRBD1 (5 bases). Germline CDR1 reads SNHLY; CDR2 reads FYNNEI. The CDR3 has 13 residues. V lost 4 bases and J lost 7, with 11 bases in between. CDR3 in amino acids: CASSGEPGQPQHF. The CDR3 bases are TGTGCCAGCAGTGGCGAACCAGGGCAGCCCCAGCATTTT.

In its sample, this clonotype was seen a few times. The V call is TRBV10-1, the J call TRBJ2-1, with 7 nucleotides matching TRBD1. Trimming removed 3 bases from V and 6 bases from J; junction bases left unmatched: 8. In germline, CDR1 is WNHNN, CDR2 SYGVQD (reference sequence). The CDR3 extends over 15 amino acids. CDR3 sequence reads: CASSDRDRESNEQFF. The CDR3 nucleotides are TGCGCCAGCAGTGATCGGGACAGAGAAAGCAATGAGCAGTTCTTC.

This clonotype was seen only a few times. The chain carries TRBV25-1 and TRBJ2-3; D is unclear. Germline CDR1 is MGHDK and CDR2 is SYGVNS. The ends were cut back, 1 base at V and 0 bases at J, with 14 bases in the middle. The CDR3 is 17 amino acids. CDR3 DNA sequence: TGTGCCAGCAGTGAATCGCGCCTTAGCTTTAGCACAGATACGCAGTATTTT. Encoded protein: CASSESRLSFSTDTQYF.

This clonotype was observed many times. The chain has TRBV4-2 and TRBJ1-2, with TRBD1 matching 7 bases. CDR1 and CDR2 from the germline V gene are LGHNA and YNFKEQ. This CDR3 is built from 14 residues. V lost 4 bases and J lost 6; bases outside the gene matches: 8. This CDR3 reads CASSLRLGGNGYTF. The CDR3 DNA reads as TGTGCCAGCAGCCTCCGGTTAGGGGGCAATGGCTACACCTTC.

This clonotype was detected a few times. The rearrangement uses TRBV29-1 and TRBJ2-4; a possible D gene is TRBD2 (5 bases). Per the germline V gene, CDR1 is SQVTM and CDR2 is ANQGSEA. This CDR3 is 13 amino acids long. The V gene lost 7 bases and the J gene lost 5 bases, with 15 bases spanning the gap. Written as DNA, the CDR3 is TGCAGCGCGGCTCGGGGTATCCAAAACATTCAGTACTTC. Protein sequence: CSAARGIQNIQYF. Full variable domain (remainder filled in from reference TRBV29-1 and TRBJ2-4): SAVISQKPSRDICQRGTSLTIQCQVDSQVTMMFWYRQQPGQSLTLIATANQGSEATYESGFVIDKFPISRPNLTFSTLTVSNMSPEDSSIYLCSAARGIQNIQYFGAGTRLSVL.

This clonotype was detected many times. The rearrangement joins TRBV15 to TRBJ2-1; D call uncertain. The CDR3 extends over 12 amino acids. Germline lookup yields CDR1 LNHNV and CDR2 YYDKDF (reference sequence). The V gene lost 0 bases and the J gene lost 9 bases, with 6 bases spanning the gap. CDR3 DNA sequence: TGTGCCACCAGCAGAGATCGTGGTGAGCAGTTCTTC. Translation: CATSRDRGEQFF.

The chain carries TRBV12-3 or TRBV12-4 and TRBJ2-1, with 11 bases lining up with TRBD2. After removal of 6 bases from V and 6 bases from J, the junction contained 7 bases not matched to a gene. The CDR3 runs to 15 residues. CDR3 sequence (DNA): TGTGCCAGCAGCAGAACTAGCGGGAGTATCAATGAGCAGTTCTTC. Amino acids: CASSRTSGSINEQFF.

This sequence joins TRBV6-1 and TRBJ2-1; TRBD2 matches at 7 bases. CDR3 length equals 15 residues. After removal of 3 bases from V and 7 bases from J, the junction contained 9 bases not matched to a gene. Germline CDR1 MNHNS, CDR2 SASEGT. For the CDR3, the DNA is TGTGCCAGCAGTGAGTTGCGCGGGAGTCGGAATGAGCAGTTCTTC. It codes for CASSELRGSRNEQFF.

This clonotype appeared many times. V gene TRBV20-1 combines with J gene TRBJ2-1, with TRBD1 matching over 7 bases. The CDR3 consists of 14 residues. J gave up 6 bases and V 6 bases, and 11 bases lay outside the gene matches. CDR1 is DFQATT and CDR2 is SNEGSKA in the germline V gene (reference sequence). The CDR3 bases are TGCAGTGCGCGACCGGGACAGAGACTCAATGAGCAGTTCTTC. Its translation: CSARPGQRLNEQFF.

This clonotype has at least ten counts. The chain couples TRBV12-3 or TRBV12-4 to TRBJ2-1, with TRBD1 matching over 7 bases. This CDR3 has 15 residues. J lost 8 bases, V lost 1 base, and 8 bases had no gene match. For the CDR3, the DNA is TGTGCCAGCAGTTTAGGAGACAGGGTCCTCGATGAGCAGTTCTTC. Translating gives CASSLGDRVLDEQFF.

Ten or more counts support this clonotype. V is TRBV20-1 and J is TRBJ2-1; 7 nucleotides line up with TRBD2. Looked up from germline, CDR1 is DFQATT and CDR2 is SNEGSKA (reference sequence). The CDR3 extends over 14 amino acids. Trimming at V came to 3 bases and at J to 9 bases, leaving 11 bases not matched to a gene. The CDR3 here is CSASSGSGTGEQFF. CDR3 DNA sequence: TGCAGTGCTAGCAGTGGGAGCGGGACGGGTGAGCAGTTCTTC.

The chain employs TRBV12-5 and TRBJ2-1; 7 bases align to TRBD1. Germline V gives CDR1 LGHNT, CDR2 FRNRAP. The CDR3 sequence is 15 residues long. Trimming took 6 bases from V and 8 from J; bases not matched to a gene: 13. The CDR3 here is CASGLGTAKADEQFF. Written as DNA, the CDR3 is TGTGCTAGTGGACTGGGGACAGCTAAAGCGGATGAGCAGTTCTTC.

This clonotype appeared once. The J gene is TRBJ2-7, the V gene TRBV10-3, with TRBD2 matching 13 bases. The V gene end was trimmed by 2 bases and the J gene end by 0 bases; junction bases not matched to a gene: 4. The CDR3 runs 17 residues. CDR1 and CDR2 from the germline V gene are ENHRY and SYGVKD. In nucleotides, the CDR3 is TGTGCCATCAGTGAGACTAGCGGGAGGGAGAGCTCCTACGAGCAGTACTTC. Residues: CAISETSGRESSYEQYF.

Only a few counts were recorded for this clonotype. The CDR3 nucleotides read TGTGCCAGCAGCGTGGCGGGACAGGTCCAAGAGACCCAGTACTTC. Amino acids: CASSVAGQVQETQYF. The chain joins TRBV9 to TRBJ2-5; 8 bases agree with TRBD1. With V trimmed by 2 bases and J by 1 base, 4 bases remained unmatched. From germline, CDR1 is SGDLS and CDR2 YYNGEE. CDR3 length: 15 amino acids.